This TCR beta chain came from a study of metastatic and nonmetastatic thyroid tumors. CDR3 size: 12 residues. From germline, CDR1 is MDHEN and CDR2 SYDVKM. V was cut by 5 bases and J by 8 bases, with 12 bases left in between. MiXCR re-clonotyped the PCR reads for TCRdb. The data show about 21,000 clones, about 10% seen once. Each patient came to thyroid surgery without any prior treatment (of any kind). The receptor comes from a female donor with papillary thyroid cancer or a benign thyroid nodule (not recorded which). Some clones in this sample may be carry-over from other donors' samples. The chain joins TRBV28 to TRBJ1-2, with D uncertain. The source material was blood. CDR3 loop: CASSPLGGGYTF. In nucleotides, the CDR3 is TGTGCCAGCAGTCCCCTAGGAGGAGGCTACACCTTC.